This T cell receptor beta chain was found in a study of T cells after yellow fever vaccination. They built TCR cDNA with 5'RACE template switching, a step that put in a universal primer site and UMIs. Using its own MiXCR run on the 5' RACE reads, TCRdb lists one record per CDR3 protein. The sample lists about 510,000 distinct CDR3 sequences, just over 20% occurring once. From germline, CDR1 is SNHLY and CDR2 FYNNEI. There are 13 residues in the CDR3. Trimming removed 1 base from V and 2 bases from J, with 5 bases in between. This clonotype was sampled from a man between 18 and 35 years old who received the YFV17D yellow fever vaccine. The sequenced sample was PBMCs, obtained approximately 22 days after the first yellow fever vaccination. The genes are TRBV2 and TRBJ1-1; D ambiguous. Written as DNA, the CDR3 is TGTGCCAGCAGTGAAGGGTTTAACACTGAAGCTTTCTTT. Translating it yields CASSEGFNTEAFF.